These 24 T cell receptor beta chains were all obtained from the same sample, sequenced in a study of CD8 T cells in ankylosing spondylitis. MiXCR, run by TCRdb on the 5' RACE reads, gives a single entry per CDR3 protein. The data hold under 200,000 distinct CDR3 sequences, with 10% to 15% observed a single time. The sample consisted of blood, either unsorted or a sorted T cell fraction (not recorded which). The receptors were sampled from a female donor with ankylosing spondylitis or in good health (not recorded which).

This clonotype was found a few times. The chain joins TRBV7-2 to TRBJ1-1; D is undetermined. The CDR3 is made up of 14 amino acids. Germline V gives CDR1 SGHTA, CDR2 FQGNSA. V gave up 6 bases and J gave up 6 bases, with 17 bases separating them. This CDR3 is CASRTDPESPEAFF. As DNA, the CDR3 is TGTGCCAGCAGGACGGATCCCGAAAGCCCTGAAGCTTTCTTT. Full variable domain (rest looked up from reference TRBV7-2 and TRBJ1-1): GAGVSQSPSNKVTEKGKDVELRCDPISGHTALYWYRQSLGQGLEFLIYFQGNSAPDKSGLPSDRFSAERTGGSVSTLTIQRTQQEDSAVYLCASRTDPESPEAFFGQGTRLTVV.

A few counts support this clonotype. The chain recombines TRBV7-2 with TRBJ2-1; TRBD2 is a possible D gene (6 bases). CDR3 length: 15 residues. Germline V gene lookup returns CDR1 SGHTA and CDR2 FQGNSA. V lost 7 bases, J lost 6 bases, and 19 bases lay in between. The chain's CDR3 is CASTSRRERGNEQFF. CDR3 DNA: TGTGCCAGCACCTCGAGACGGGAGCGAGGCAATGAGCAGTTCTTC.

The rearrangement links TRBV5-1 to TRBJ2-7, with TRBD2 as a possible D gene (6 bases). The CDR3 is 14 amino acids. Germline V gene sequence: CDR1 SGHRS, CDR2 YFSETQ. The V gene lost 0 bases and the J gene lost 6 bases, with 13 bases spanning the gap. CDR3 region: CASSLESLAVEQYF. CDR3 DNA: TGCGCCAGCAGCTTGGAGTCCTTAGCGGTCGAGCAGTACTTC.

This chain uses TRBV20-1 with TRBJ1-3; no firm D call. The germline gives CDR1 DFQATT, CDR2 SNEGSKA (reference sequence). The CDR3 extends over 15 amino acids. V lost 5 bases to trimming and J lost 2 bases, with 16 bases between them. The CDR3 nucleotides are TGCAGTGCTCTGAGGTCGCTTAACCCTGGAAACACCATATATTTT. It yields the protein CSALRSLNPGNTIYF.

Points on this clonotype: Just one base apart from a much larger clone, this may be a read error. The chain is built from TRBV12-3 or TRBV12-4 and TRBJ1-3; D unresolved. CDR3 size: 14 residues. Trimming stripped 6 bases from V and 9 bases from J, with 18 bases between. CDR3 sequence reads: CASRFPRSTGTIYF. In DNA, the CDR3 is TGTGCCAGCAGATTCCCTCGGAGTACCGGCACCATATATTTT.

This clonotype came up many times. DNA for the CDR3: TGTGCCAGCACCACTCCTAGGGCCACTGAAGCTTTCTTT. As protein: CASTTPRATEAFF. V is TRBV12-3 or TRBV12-4 and J is TRBJ1-1; D remains ambiguous. CDR3 size: 13 residues. V gave up 7 bases and J gave up 4 bases, with 13 bases separating them.

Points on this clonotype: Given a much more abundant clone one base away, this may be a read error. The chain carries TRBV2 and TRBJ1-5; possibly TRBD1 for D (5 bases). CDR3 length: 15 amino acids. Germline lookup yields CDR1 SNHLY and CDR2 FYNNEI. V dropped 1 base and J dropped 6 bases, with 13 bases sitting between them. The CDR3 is CASSEGAGMSQPQHF. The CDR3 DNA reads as TGTGCCAGCAGTGAAGGGGCAGGGATGAGTCAGCCCCAGCATTTT.

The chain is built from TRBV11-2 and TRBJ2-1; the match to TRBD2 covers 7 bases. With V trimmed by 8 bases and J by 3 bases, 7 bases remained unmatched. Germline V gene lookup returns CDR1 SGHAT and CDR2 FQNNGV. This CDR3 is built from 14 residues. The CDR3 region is CASRAGVDYNEQFF. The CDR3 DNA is TGTGCCAGCCGGGCGGGGGTGGACTACAATGAGCAGTTCTTC.

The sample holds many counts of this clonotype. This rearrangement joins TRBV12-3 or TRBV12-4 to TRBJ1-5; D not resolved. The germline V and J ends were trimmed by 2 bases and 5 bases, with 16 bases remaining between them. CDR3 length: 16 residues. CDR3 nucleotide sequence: TGTGCCAGCAGTTTAAATGCCCAGCACCCGGATCAGCCCCAGCATTTT. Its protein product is CASSLNAQHPDQPQHF.

The chain's CDR3 is CSVEEDGYEQYF. The CDR3 region has the DNA TGCAGCGTTGAAGAAGACGGCTACGAGCAGTACTTC. This chain links TRBV29-1 with TRBJ2-7; D unresolved. The V end lost 0 bases, the J end lost 3 bases, and 6 bases lay between the germline ends. Germline V lookup: CDR1 SQVTM, CDR2 ANQGSEA. CDR3 length: 12 amino acids.

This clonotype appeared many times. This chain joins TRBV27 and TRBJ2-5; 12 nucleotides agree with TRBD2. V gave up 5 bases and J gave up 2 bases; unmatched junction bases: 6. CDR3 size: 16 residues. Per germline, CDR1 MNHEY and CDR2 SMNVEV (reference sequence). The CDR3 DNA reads TGTGCCAGCAGTCGGTCTAGCGGGAGGGGGCAAGAGACCCAGTACTTC. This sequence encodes CASSRSSGRGQETQYF.

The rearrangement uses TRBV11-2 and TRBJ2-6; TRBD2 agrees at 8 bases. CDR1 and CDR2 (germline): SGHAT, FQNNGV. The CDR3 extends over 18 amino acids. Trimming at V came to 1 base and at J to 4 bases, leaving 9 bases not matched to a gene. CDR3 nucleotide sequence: TGTGCCAGCAGCTTAGGGGGGACTAGTAGTTCCGGGGCCAACGTCCTGACTTTC. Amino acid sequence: CASSLGGTSSSGANVLTF. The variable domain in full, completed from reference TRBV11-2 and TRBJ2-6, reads EAGVAQSPRYKIIEKRQSVAFWCNPISGHATLYWYQQILGQGPKLLIQFQNNGVVDDSQLPKDRFSAERLKGVDSTLKIQPAKLEDSAVYLCASSLGGTSSSGANVLTFGAGSRLTVL.

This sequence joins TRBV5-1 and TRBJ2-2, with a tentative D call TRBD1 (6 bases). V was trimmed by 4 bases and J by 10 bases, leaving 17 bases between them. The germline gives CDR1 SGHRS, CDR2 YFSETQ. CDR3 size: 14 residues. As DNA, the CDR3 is TGCGCCAGCAGCCGGGACATGAGGATGGAGGAGCTGTTTTTT. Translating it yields CASSRDMRMEELFF.

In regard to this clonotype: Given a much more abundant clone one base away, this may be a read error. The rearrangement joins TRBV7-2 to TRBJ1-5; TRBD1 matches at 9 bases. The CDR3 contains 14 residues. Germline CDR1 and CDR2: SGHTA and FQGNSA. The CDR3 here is CAGSLGQGPQPQHF. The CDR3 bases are TGTGCCGGCAGCCTGGGACAGGGTCCTCAGCCCCAGCATTTT.

The DNA of the CDR3 is TGCGCCAGCAGCCACGGGGACACCGGGGCCGGGGAGCTGTTTTTT. Encoded protein: CASSHGDTGAGELFF. The rearrangement links TRBV5-1 to TRBJ2-2, with D tentatively TRBD1 (6 bases). The CDR3 has 15 amino acids. Germline assignment: CDR1 SGHRS and CDR2 YFSETQ. Between the trimmed V and J ends, which lost 4 bases and 6 bases, there was a span of 16 bases.

The DNA of the CDR3 is TGCAGCGCCTCCCAGCGGGGGATCTATGGCTACACCTTC. Amino acids: CSASQRGIYGYTF. The genes are TRBV29-1 and TRBJ1-2, with D possibly being TRBD1 (5 bases). The CDR3 spans 13 residues. Germline CDR1 SQVTM, CDR2 ANQGSEA. The V end lost 7 bases, the J end lost 4 bases, and 16 bases lay between the germline ends.

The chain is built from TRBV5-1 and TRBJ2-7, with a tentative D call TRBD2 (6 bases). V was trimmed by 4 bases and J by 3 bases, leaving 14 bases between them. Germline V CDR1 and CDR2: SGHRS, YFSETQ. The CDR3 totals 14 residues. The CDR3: CASSVSGTGYEQYF. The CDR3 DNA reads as TGCGCCAGCAGCGTCTCCGGGACTGGCTACGAGCAGTACTTC.

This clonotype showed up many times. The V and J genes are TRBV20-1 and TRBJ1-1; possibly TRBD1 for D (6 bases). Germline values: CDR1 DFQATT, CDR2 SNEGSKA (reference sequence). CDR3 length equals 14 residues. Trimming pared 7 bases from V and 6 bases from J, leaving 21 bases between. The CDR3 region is CSGREGGAYAEAFF. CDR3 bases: TGCAGTGGAAGGGAGGGGGGGGCTTACGCTGAAGCTTTCTTT.

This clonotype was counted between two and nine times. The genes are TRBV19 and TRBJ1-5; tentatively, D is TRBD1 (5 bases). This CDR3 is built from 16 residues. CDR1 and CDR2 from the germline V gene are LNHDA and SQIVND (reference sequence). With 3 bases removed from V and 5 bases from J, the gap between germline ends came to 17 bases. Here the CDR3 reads CASSIWEGSGDQPQHF. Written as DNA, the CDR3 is TGTGCCAGTAGTATCTGGGAGGGCTCGGGGGATCAGCCCCAGCATTTT.

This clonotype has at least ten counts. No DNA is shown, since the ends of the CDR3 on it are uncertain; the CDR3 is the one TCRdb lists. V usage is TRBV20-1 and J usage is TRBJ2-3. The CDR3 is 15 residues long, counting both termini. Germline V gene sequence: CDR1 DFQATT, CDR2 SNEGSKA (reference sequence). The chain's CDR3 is CSATSAAASTDTQYF.

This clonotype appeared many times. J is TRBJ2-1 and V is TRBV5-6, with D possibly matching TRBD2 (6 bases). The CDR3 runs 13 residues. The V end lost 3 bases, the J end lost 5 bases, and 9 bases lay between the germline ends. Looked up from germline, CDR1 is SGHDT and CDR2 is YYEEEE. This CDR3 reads CASSWDLNNEQFF. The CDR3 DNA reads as TGTGCCAGCAGCTGGGACTTAAACAATGAGCAGTTCTTC.

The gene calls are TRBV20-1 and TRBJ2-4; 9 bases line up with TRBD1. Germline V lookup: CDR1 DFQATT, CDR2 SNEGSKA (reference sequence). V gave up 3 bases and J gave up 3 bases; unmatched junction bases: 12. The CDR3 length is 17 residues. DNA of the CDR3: TGCAGTGCTAGTAGCCGCCACGGGACAGGGTTCAAAAACATTCAGTACTTC. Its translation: CSASSRHGTGFKNIQYF.

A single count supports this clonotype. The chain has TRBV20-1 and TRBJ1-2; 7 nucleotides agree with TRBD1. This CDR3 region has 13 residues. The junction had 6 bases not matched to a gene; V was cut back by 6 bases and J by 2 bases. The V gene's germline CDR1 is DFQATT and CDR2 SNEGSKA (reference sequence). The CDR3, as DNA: TGCAGTGCACTGACAGGGATGAACTATGGCTACACCTTC. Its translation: CSALTGMNYGYTF.

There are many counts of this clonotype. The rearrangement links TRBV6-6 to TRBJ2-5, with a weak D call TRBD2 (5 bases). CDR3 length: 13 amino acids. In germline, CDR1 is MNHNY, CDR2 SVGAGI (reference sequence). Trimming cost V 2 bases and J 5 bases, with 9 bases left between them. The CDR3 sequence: CASSYGSGETQYF. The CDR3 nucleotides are TGTGCCAGCAGTTACGGGAGTGGGGAGACCCAGTACTTC.